Each of the 27 T cell receptor beta chains below was sequenced from the same sample in a study of T cell responses to AZD1222 COVID-19 vaccine. Libraries were prepared by immunoSEQ multiplex PCR; TCRdb keeps only in-frame clonotypes and omits some of them. Of about 99,000 clones in the sample, more than 90% were seen once. The source was peripheral blood, collected on day 0 of AZD1222 vaccination. These receptors were collected from an adult in good health.

This chain uses TRBV18 with TRBJ2-1, with TRBD2 matching 12 bases. The CDR3 sequence is 19 residues long. The ends lost 4 bases at V and 3 bases at J; junction bases unmatched: 13. Per germline, CDR1 KGHSH and CDR2 LQKENI. As DNA, the CDR3 is TGTGCCAGCTCACTAACACTTGGCCCTAGCGGGAGGGACTACAATGAGCAGTTCTTC. It codes for CASSLTLGPSGRDYNEQFF.

This rearrangement joins TRBV4-2 to TRBJ1-1, with 8 positions matching TRBD1. The V gene end was trimmed by 3 bases and the J gene end by 4 bases; junction bases not matched to a gene: 4. This CDR3 contains 14 residues. Germline-derived CDR1 and CDR2 are LGHNA and YNFKEQ. CDR3 nucleotide sequence: TGTGCCAGCAGCCAGGACACAGGGGGCACTGAAGCTTTCTTT. Translating gives CASSQDTGGTEAFF.

This clone appeared a single time. This chain uses TRBV7-9 with TRBJ2-7; 7 nucleotides match TRBD1. The length of the CDR3 is 12 residues. CDR1 and CDR2 (germline): SEHNR, FQNEAQ (reference sequence). The ends lost 5 bases at V and 5 bases at J; junction bases unmatched: 3. In DNA, the CDR3 is TGTGCCAGCAGCGGAGACAGGGACGAGCAGTACTTC. This codes for CASSGDRDEQYF.

This chain links TRBV28 with TRBJ1-2; D is uncertain. The germline gives CDR1 MDHEN, CDR2 SYDVKM. Trimming shortened V by 6 bases and J by 3 bases, and 11 bases separated the two germline ends. The CDR3 totals 13 residues. CDR3 in amino acids: CASRPTIYYGYTF. The CDR3 DNA follows: TGTGCCAGCAGGCCGACAATCTACTATGGCTACACCTTC.

This sequence joins TRBV9 and TRBJ2-1, with D tentatively TRBD1 or TRBD2 (5 bases each). Germline CDR1 and CDR2: SGDLS and YYNGEE. V was trimmed by 4 bases and J by 6 bases, leaving 17 bases between them. The CDR3 has 15 amino acids. As DNA, the CDR3 is TGTGCCAGCAGCCCCCCGGGGCAGGGAACCAATGAGCAGTTCTTC. Amino acids: CASSPPGQGTNEQFF.

This clone was counted a single time. The chain uses TRBV5-1 and TRBJ2-2; 8 positions match TRBD1. The CDR3 sequence is 15 residues long. Trimming at V came to 5 bases and at J to 6 bases, leaving 9 bases not matched to a gene. From germline, CDR1 is SGHRS and CDR2 YFSETQ. This chain's CDR3 is CASSRGQGGAGELFF. The CDR3 bases are TGCGCCAGCAGTCGAGGACAGGGTGGCGCCGGGGAGCTGTTTTTT. The variable domain in full, with the rest retrieved from reference TRBV5-1 and TRBJ2-2, is KAGVTQTPRYLIKTRGQQVTLSCSPISGHRSVSWYQQTPGQGLQFLFEYFSETQRNKGNFPGRFSGRQFSNSRSEMNVSTLELGDSALYLCASSRGQGGAGELFFGEGSRLTVL.

This chain connects TRBV9 to TRBJ1-1; no firm D call. The CDR3 runs to 13 residues. Germline V gene sequence: CDR1 SGDLS, CDR2 YYNGEE. V lost 7 bases, J lost 2 bases, and 12 bases lay in between. For the CDR3, the DNA is TGTGCCAGCTCTTCCACGGATAACACTGAAGCTTTCTTT. It encodes CASSSTDNTEAFF.

J is TRBJ1-3 and V is TRBV11-2, with a weak D call TRBD1 (5 bases). The CDR3 covers 15 residues. Germline CDR1 SGHAT, CDR2 FQNNGV. V gave up 1 base and J gave up 3 bases, with 10 bases separating them. The CDR3 reads CASSLVRTLGNTIYF. The CDR3 DNA reads TGTGCCAGCAGCTTAGTACGGACACTTGGAAACACCATATATTTT.

The V and J genes are TRBV28 and TRBJ1-1; 7 bases are shared with TRBD1. Losses at the gene ends were 6 bases for V and 0 bases for J; bases not matched to a gene: 4. The CDR3 totals 14 residues. The germline gives CDR1 MDHEN, CDR2 SYDVKM. CDR3 residues: CASRAGTVNTEAFF. CDR3 bases: TGTGCCAGCAGGGCCGGGACAGTGAACACTGAAGCTTTCTTT.

V is TRBV10-3 and J is TRBJ2-2; TRBD2 matches at 9 bases. The germline V gene encodes CDR1 ENHRY and CDR2 SYGVKD. The V gene end was trimmed by 0 bases and the J gene end by 6 bases; junction bases not matched to a gene: 8. CDR3 length: 17 residues. CDR3 sequence: CAISESPSGISAGELFF. The CDR3 bases are TGTGCCATCAGTGAGTCCCCTAGCGGGATCAGCGCCGGGGAGCTGTTTTTT.

The chain links TRBV4-1 to TRBJ2-7; TRBD2 agrees at 9 bases. The germline V gene has CDR1 MGHRA and CDR2 YSYEKL. V lost 4 bases and J lost 2; bases outside the gene matches: 9. The CDR3 has 16 amino acids. This chain's CDR3 is CASSPRELAGTYEQYF. CDR3 DNA: TGCGCCAGCAGCCCACGAGAACTAGCGGGCACCTACGAGCAGTACTTC.

V is TRBV19 and J is TRBJ2-7; 9 nucleotides align to TRBD2. The V gene's germline CDR1 is LNHDA and CDR2 SQIVND (reference sequence). This CDR3 is built from 16 residues. Trimming cost V 9 bases and J 1 base; bases outside gene matches: 13. CDR3 protein: CASSGTSSRSSYEQYF. Written as DNA, the CDR3 is TGTGCCAGCTCCGGGACTAGCTCTCGTTCGTCCTACGAGCAGTACTTC.

The chain joins TRBV7-3 to TRBJ2-1; 8 bases align to TRBD2. This CDR3 has 15 residues. Unmatched junction bases numbered 7, after V lost 2 bases and J lost 7 bases. Per germline, CDR1 SGHTA and CDR2 FQGTGA. This CDR3 is CASSLATGTRNEQFF. DNA of the CDR3: TGTGCCAGCAGCTTAGCCACCGGGACTAGAAATGAGCAGTTCTTC.

The rearrangement joins TRBV28 to TRBJ2-7; possibly TRBD1 for D (6 bases). The CDR3 has 16 residues. Looked up from germline, CDR1 is MDHEN and CDR2 is SYDVKM. V shed 4 bases and J shed 3 bases, with 19 bases lying between them. The CDR3 reads CASSSPGDTLSYEQYF. CDR3 nucleotides: TGTGCCAGCAGTTCACCCGGGGACACCCTGAGCTACGAGCAGTACTTC.

The rearrangement uses TRBV28 and TRBJ2-7; 8 bases map to TRBD1. The J segment lost 2 bases and the V segment lost 8 bases, leaving 11 bases of the junction unmatched. Germline values: CDR1 MDHEN, CDR2 SYDVKM. This CDR3 spans 15 amino acids. Here the CDR3 reads CASSSPGTGAYEQYF. In nucleotides, the CDR3 is TGTGCCAGCTCCTCTCCCGGGACAGGCGCCTACGAGCAGTACTTC.

CDR3 nucleotides: TGTGCCTGGAGTGTAACAGGGATCGGTTTTCAGCCCCAGCATTTT. Residues: CAWSVTGIGFQPQHF. The chain couples TRBV30 to TRBJ1-5, with D maybe TRBD1 (6 bases). This CDR3 comprises 15 residues. CDR1 GTSNPN and CDR2 SVGIG come from the germline V gene (reference sequence). Trimming removed 0 bases from V and 6 bases from J, with 15 bases in between.

There are a few counts of this clone. DNA of the CDR3: TGTGCCAGCAGTTTATTGGCGCAGCCCCAGCATTTT. It specifies CASSLLAQPQHF. The V gene is TRBV28, the J gene TRBJ1-5; D not certain. The V and J ends lost 1 base and 7 bases respectively, with 5 bases between them. This CDR3 spans 12 amino acids. CDR1 and CDR2 (germline): MDHEN, SYDVKM.

With respect to this clone: The conserved closing phenylalanine or tryptophan is absent in this CDR3, likely reflecting a read error. The DNA is omitted, as the CDR3 cannot be located on it reliably, and the CDR3 follows TCRdb's listing. The chain links TRBV4-1 to TRBJ1-4; the table's D call, TRBD1, has no DNA check behind it. The CDR3 length is 9 residues, termini included. Germline V gene data show CDR1 as MGHRA and CDR2 as YSYEKL. CDR3 amino acids: CASSQDGRL.

The V and J genes are TRBV5-6 and TRBJ1-6; 7 bases align to TRBD1. CDR1 is SGHDT and CDR2 is YYEEEE in the germline V gene. This CDR3 comprises 17 residues. With 4 bases clipped from V and 0 bases from J, the junction kept 7 bases outside the gene matches. The CDR3 region has the DNA TGTGCCAGCAGCCATGGACAGGCAGGCTCCTATAATTCACCCCTCCACTTT. Protein product: CASSHGQAGSYNSPLHF.

Of note for this clone: This sample includes further DNA sequences coding for the same CDR3. The chain has TRBV20-1 and TRBJ1-5, with a tentative D call TRBD1 (5 bases). Trimming pared 3 bases from V and 6 bases from J, leaving 6 bases between. Germline assignment: CDR1 DFQATT and CDR2 SNEGSKA (reference sequence). This CDR3 contains 11 residues. The CDR3 nucleotides are TGCAGTGCTAGGAGGGGTCAGCCCCAGCATTTT. Translation gives CSARRGQPQHF.

The rearrangement uses TRBV7-2 and TRBJ2-3; 14 bases are a match to TRBD2. The ends lost 5 bases at V and 4 bases at J; junction bases unmatched: 2. Germline assignment: CDR1 SGHTA and CDR2 FQGNSA. The CDR3 loop spans 15 amino acids. The CDR3 region is CASSPTSGGADTQYF. The CDR3 nucleotides are TGTGCCAGCAGCCCGACTAGCGGGGGGGCAGATACGCAGTATTTT. Drawing the rest from reference TRBV7-2 and TRBJ2-3, the complete variable domain is GAGVSQSPSNKVTEKGKDVELRCDPISGHTALYWYRQSLGQGLEFLIYFQGNSAPDKSGLPSDRFSAERTGGSVSTLTIQRTQQEDSAVYLCASSPTSGGADTQYFGPGTRLTVL.

This chain joins TRBV5-6 and TRBJ1-1; 9 nucleotides line up with TRBD1. V gave up 4 bases and J gave up 2 bases; unmatched junction bases: 6. Germline CDR1 and CDR2: SGHDT and YYEEEE. CDR3 length: 15 residues. This chain's CDR3 is CASSPGTGRNTEAFF. Here the CDR3 DNA reads TGTGCCAGCAGCCCCGGGACAGGGAGAAACACTGAAGCTTTCTTT.

The chain recombines TRBV10-3 with TRBJ2-3; D is perhaps TRBD2 (6 bases). The germline V gene has CDR1 ENHRY and CDR2 SYGVKD. Trimming took 5 bases from V and 4 from J, leaving 16 bases between them. The CDR3 covers 15 residues. The CDR3 spells CAISSRGRYADTQYF. The CDR3 DNA is TGTGCCATCAGTAGTCGAGGGAGGTACGCAGATACGCAGTATTTT.

A single count supports this clone. The chain uses TRBV25-1 and TRBJ2-7, with D perhaps matching TRBD1 (5 bases). Per the germline V gene, CDR1 is MGHDK and CDR2 is SYGVNS. CDR3 size: 15 residues. Between the trimmed V and J ends, which lost 0 bases and 2 bases, there was a span of 11 bases. The CDR3 loop reads CASSEYRTPTYEQYF. For the CDR3, the DNA is TGTGCCAGCAGTGAATATCGGACACCGACCTACGAGCAGTACTTC.

This clone was picked up one time. The CDR3 DNA is TGTGCCAGCAGCTTAAAGGGGACAGGGTCGGTTGAGACCCAGTACTTC. Encoded protein: CASSLKGTGSVETQYF. The chain is built from TRBV7-3 and TRBJ2-5; 9 nucleotides match TRBD1. CDR3 length: 16 amino acids. Per the germline V gene, CDR1 is SGHTA and CDR2 is FQGTGA. The V gene end was trimmed by 1 base and the J gene end by 5 bases; junction bases not matched to a gene: 8.

The CDR3 DNA reads as TGTGCCAGCAGCTTGTCCGTAGCGGTCTCCTACGAGCAGTACTTC. As protein: CASSLSVAVSYEQYF. The V gene is TRBV5-6, the J gene TRBJ2-7; tentatively, D is TRBD2 (6 bases). The CDR3 totals 15 residues. Per the germline V gene, CDR1 is SGHDT and CDR2 is YYEEEE. Trimming removed 1 base from V and 0 bases from J, with 11 bases in between.

This sequence joins TRBV18 and TRBJ1-1; D not resolved. This CDR3 region has 17 residues. Trimming stripped 0 bases from V and 5 bases from J, with 19 bases between. CDR1 and CDR2 from the germline V gene are KGHSH and LQKENI. CDR3 in amino acids: CASSPPNFPRGRTEAFF. CDR3 nucleotides: TGTGCCAGCTCACCACCTAATTTCCCCCGGGGTCGGACTGAAGCTTTCTTT.